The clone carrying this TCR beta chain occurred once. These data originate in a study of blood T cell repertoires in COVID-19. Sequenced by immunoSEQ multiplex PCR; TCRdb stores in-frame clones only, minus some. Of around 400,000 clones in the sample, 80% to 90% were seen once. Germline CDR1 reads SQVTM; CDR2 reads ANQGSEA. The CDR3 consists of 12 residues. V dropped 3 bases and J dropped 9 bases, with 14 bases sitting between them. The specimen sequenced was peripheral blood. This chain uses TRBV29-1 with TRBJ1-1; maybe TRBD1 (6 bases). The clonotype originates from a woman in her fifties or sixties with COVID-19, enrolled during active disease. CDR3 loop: CSVEGVTGQAFF. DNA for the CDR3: TGCAGCGTTGAGGGGGTCACAGGGCAAGCTTTCTTT.